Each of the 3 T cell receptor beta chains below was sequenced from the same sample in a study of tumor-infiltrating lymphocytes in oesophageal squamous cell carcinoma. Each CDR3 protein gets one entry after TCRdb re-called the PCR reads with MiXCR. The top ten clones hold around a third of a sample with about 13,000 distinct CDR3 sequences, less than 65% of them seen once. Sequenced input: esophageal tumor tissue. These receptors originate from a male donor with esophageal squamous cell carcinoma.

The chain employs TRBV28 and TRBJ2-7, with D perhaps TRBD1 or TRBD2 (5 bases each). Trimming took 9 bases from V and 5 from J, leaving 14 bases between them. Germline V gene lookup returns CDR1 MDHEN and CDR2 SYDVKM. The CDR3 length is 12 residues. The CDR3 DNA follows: TGTGCCAGTGGGACCTCAATGCACGAGCAGTACTTC. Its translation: CASGTSMHEQYF.

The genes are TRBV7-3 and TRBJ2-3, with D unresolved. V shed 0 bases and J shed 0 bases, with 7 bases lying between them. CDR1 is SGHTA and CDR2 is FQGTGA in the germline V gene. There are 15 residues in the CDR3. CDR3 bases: TGTGCCAGCAGCTTAACTGAAACTAGCACAGATACGCAGTATTTT. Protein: CASSLTETSTDTQYF.

For the CDR3, the DNA is TGTGCCAGCAGCCAGCCACAGGGTATCAATGAGCAGTACTTC. Its translation: CASSQPQGINEQYF. This rearrangement joins TRBV4-2 to TRBJ2-7, with a weak D call TRBD1 (6 bases). Germline assignment: CDR1 LGHNA and CDR2 YNFKEQ. Trimming removed 3 bases at V and 7 bases at J, with 16 bases between. The length of the CDR3 is 14 residues.